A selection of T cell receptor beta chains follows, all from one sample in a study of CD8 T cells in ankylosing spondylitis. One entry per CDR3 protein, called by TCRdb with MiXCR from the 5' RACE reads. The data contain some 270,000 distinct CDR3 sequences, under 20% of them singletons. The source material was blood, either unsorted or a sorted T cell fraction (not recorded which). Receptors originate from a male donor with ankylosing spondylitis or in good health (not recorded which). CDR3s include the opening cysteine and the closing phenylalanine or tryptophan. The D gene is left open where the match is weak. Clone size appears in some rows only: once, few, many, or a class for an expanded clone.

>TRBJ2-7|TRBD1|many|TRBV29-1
CSARQGNSYEQYF
TGCAGCGCCAGACAGGGAAACTCCTACGAGCAGTACTTC
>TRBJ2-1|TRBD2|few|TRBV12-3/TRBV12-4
CASSQGLAGVDEQFF
TGTGCCAGCAGTCAAGGACTAGCGGGAGTGGATGAGCAGTTCTTC
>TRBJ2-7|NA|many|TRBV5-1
CASSPDRQDLARFYEQYF
TGCGCCAGCAGCCCCGACCGACAGGATCTAGCGCGCTTCTACGAGCAGTACTTC
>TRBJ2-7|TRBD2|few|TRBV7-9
CASSGTSGTEQYF
TGTGCCAGCAGCGGTACTAGCGGGACAGAGCAGTACTTC
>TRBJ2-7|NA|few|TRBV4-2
CASSQDGLFGSYEQYF
TGTGCCAGCAGCCAAGATGGCCTTTTTGGCTCCTACGAGCAGTACTTC
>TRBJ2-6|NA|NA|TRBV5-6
CASSFGAGANVLTF
TGTGCCAGCAGCTTTGGAGCTGGGGCCAACGTCCTGACTTTC
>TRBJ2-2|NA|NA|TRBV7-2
CASSFSLAFRTGELLF
TGTGCCAGCAGCTTTTCCCTAGCGTTTCGTACCGGGGAGCTGCTTTTT
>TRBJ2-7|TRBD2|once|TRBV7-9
CASKRTGGYEQYF
TGTGCCAGTAAAAGGACGGGAGGTTACGAGCAGTACTTC
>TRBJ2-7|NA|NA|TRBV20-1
CSAAHPNRLYEQYF
TGCAGTGCGGCACACCCCAACAGGCTTTACGAGCAGTACTTC
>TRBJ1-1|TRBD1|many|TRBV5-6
CASSSPRTGTNTEAFF
TGTGCCAGCAGCTCCCCCCGGACAGGAACAAACACTGAAGCTTTCTTT
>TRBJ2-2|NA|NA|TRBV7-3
CASSLSYTGELFF
TGTGCCAGCAGCCTTAGTTACACCGGGGAGCTGTTTTTT
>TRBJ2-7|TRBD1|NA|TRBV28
CASSLCFRDRGPMPYEQYF
TGTGCCAGCAGTTTATGCTTTCGGGACAGGGGGCCGATGCCCTACGAGCAGTACTTC
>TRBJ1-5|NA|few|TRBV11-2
CASSSGGQSNQPQHF
TGTGCCAGCAGCTCGGGGGGGCAGAGCAATCAGCCCCAGCATTTT
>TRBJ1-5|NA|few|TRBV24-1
CATSVYRRTHQPQHF
TGTGCCACCAGTGTTTACAGGAGGACGCATCAGCCCCAGCATTTT
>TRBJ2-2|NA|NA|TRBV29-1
CSVVAVTGELFF
TGCAGCGTCGTGGCCGTAACCGGGGAGCTGTTTTTT
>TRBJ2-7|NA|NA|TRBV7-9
CASSGFYEQYF
TGTGCCAGCTCGGGGTTCTACGAGCAGTACTTC
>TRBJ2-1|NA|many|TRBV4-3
CASSQDGGASFHEQFF
TGCGCCAGCAGCCAAGATGGAGGGGCTAGCTTCCATGAGCAGTTCTTC
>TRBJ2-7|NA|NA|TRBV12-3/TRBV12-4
CASSLKGLWRYEQYF
TGTGCCAGCAGCCTTAAGGGGCTTTGGCGCTACGAGCAGTACTTC
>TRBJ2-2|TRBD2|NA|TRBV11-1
CAIPGARERETLNTGELFF
TGTGCCATCCCGGGGGCCCGAGAGCGGGAGACCCTGAACACCGGGGAGCTGTTTTTT
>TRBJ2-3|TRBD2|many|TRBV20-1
CSARNATSSSTQYF
TGCAGTGCTAGAAATGCGACTAGCAGTTCTACGCAGTATTTT